The 10 T cell receptor beta chains below all came from one sample that was sequenced in a study of cytomegalovirus exposure and HLA in healthy donors. Primers for the PCR totalled 60 Vbeta and 13 Jbeta. Only in-frame clones appear in the TCRdb table, and some are missing; sequencing was by immunoSEQ multiplex PCR. The data hold some 160,000 clones, with approximately 79% observed a single time. The specimen was PBMCs. The receptor source for this set is a woman in her thirties or forties in good health and CMV-seronegative.

V is TRBV5-1 and J is TRBJ2-1; a weak D match, TRBD1 (5 bases). CDR3 length equals 16 residues. Germline V lookup: CDR1 SGHRS, CDR2 YFSETQ. The V gene lost 2 bases and the J gene lost 7 bases, with 19 bases spanning the gap. The DNA of the CDR3 is TGCGCCAGCAGCTTCTTCACAGGAGACGCTTTAAATGAGCAGTTCTTC. Protein sequence: CASSFFTGDALNEQFF.

This chain links TRBV2 with TRBJ1-2; D might be TRBD1 (5 bases). Trimming pared 7 bases from V and 5 bases from J, leaving 17 bases between. The CDR3 loop spans 14 amino acids. Germline lookup yields CDR1 SNHLY and CDR2 FYNNEI. CDR3 region: CASTWGGNHYGYTF. As DNA, the CDR3 is TGTGCCAGCACCTGGGGGGGGAATCATTATGGCTACACCTTC.

The rearrangement joins TRBV29-1 to TRBJ2-7, with 7 bases matching TRBD1. CDR3 length: 12 amino acids. CDR1 SQVTM and CDR2 ANQGSEA come from the germline V gene. Losses at the gene ends were 5 bases for V and 5 bases for J; bases not matched to a gene: 6. Written as DNA, the CDR3 is TGCAGCGTTAACAGGGGAGCAAACGAGCAGTACTTC. Translation: CSVNRGANEQYF.

This clone was detected only a few times. CDR3 DNA sequence: TGTGCCAGCAGCTCAGACACCATGAACACTGAAGCTTTCTTT. This encodes CASSSDTMNTEAFF. The chain combines TRBV7-6 with TRBJ1-1, with D hard to call. The germline CDR1 and CDR2 sequences are SGHVS and FNYEAQ. The CDR3 totals 14 residues. V was cut by 4 bases and J by 0 bases, with 9 bases left in between.

This CDR3 is CASSLVVQNTEAFF. The DNA of the CDR3 is TGTGCCAGCAGCTTAGTAGTTCAGAACACTGAAGCTTTCTTT. The chain carries TRBV7-6 and TRBJ1-1, with D uncertain. Between the trimmed V and J ends, which lost 1 base and 1 base, there was a span of 7 bases. The CDR3 loop spans 14 amino acids. The V gene's germline CDR1 is SGHVS and CDR2 FNYEAQ.

This clone was seen at least ten times. The chain recombines TRBV2 with TRBJ1-1, with D uncertain. From germline, CDR1 is SNHLY and CDR2 FYNNEI. The V end was cut by 6 bases, the J end by 3 bases, with 14 bases between. This CDR3 comprises 14 residues. The DNA of the CDR3 is TGTGCCAGCAGAACGGAGAACTCGCACACTGAAGCTTTCTTT. It yields the protein CASRTENSHTEAFF.

The chain has TRBV6-1 and TRBJ1-4, with D perhaps TRBD1 (5 bases). The CDR3 has 14 residues. With 6 bases removed from V and 8 bases from J, the gap between germline ends came to 16 bases. Germline V lookup: CDR1 MNHNS, CDR2 SASEGT. CDR3 loop: CASRPGGDREKLFF. The CDR3 DNA follows: TGTGCCAGCAGGCCGGGGGGGGATCGGGAAAAACTGTTTTTT.

This clone is a singleton in its sample. The chain employs TRBV7-3 and TRBJ2-3, with D perhaps matching TRBD2 (5 bases). Germline V gene lookup returns CDR1 SGHTA and CDR2 FQGTGA. Trimming stripped 3 bases from V and 5 bases from J, with 15 bases between. CDR3 length: 15 residues. CDR3 sequence reads: CASSFLGLRQDTQYF. CDR3 bases: TGTGCCAGCAGCTTCCTCGGACTGCGACAAGATACGCAGTATTTT.

This chain connects TRBV2 to TRBJ1-2, with 7 bases aligning to TRBD1. Trimming removed 7 bases from V and 6 bases from J; junction bases left unmatched: 11. The CDR3 sequence is 14 residues long. Germline loops: CDR1 SNHLY, CDR2 FYNNEI. Here the CDR3 DNA reads TGTGCCAGCACCCTACTAGACAGGGACAATGGCTACACCTTC. It translates to CASTLLDRDNGYTF.

This chain uses TRBV9 with TRBJ2-3; 7 bases agree with TRBD2. Germline V gene data show CDR1 as SGDLS and CDR2 as YYNGEE. The V and J ends lost 0 bases and 4 bases, in that order; junction bases with no gene match: 8. CDR3 length equals 16 residues. For the CDR3, the DNA is TGTGCCAGCAGCGTAGCGGGTGGCGGGAGAGCAGATACGCAGTATTTT. It specifies CASSVAGGGRADTQYF.